Below are 4 T cell receptor beta chains sequenced from a single sample in a study of low-dose radiotherapy and immunotherapy resistance in tumors. TRAV- and TRBV-specific primers were used for first-strand cDNA, which covered alpha and beta chains. Amplification of TCRs used a constant-region primer and V-primer adapter for roughly 22 PCR cycles. TCRdb redid the calling of the reads with MiXCR, one entry per CDR3 protein. The data hold tens of thousands of distinct CDR3 sequences, with over 15% observed a single time. Stated time point: before trial treatment. The specimen was PBMCs, collected before treatment. The receptors derive from a male donor with prostate cancer.

This clonotype was counted at least ten times. The J gene is TRBJ2-2, the V gene TRBV10-3; maybe TRBD1 (5 bases). V dropped 2 bases and J dropped 7 bases, with 5 bases sitting between them. In germline, CDR1 is ENHRY, CDR2 SYGVKD. This CDR3 has 12 amino acids. The CDR3 spells CAISERGGELFF. In DNA, the CDR3 is TGTGCCATCAGTGAGAGGGGCGGGGAGCTGTTTTTT.

Many counts were recorded for this clonotype. V usage is TRBV5-1 and J usage is TRBJ2-5, with D perhaps matching TRBD2 (6 bases). The CDR3 extends over 13 amino acids. Germline V gives CDR1 SGHRS, CDR2 YFSETQ. Trimming removed 2 bases at V and 2 bases at J, with 7 bases between. The CDR3 DNA reads as TGCGCCAGCAGCTTCGGGGGACAAGAGACCCAGTACTTC. Protein sequence: CASSFGGQETQYF.

This clonotype was observed at least ten times. V is TRBV18 and J is TRBJ2-6; D ambiguous. The CDR3 totals 17 residues. Germline CDR1 KGHSH, CDR2 LQKENI. V was clipped by 3 bases and J by 0 bases, with 12 bases between them. The CDR3 reads CASSPFGTTSGANVLTF. Here the CDR3 DNA reads TGTGCCAGCTCACCTTTCGGTACCACCTCTGGGGCCAACGTCCTGACTTTC.

This clonotype was seen at least ten times. V is TRBV6-2 or TRBV6-3 and J is TRBJ1-5, with D maybe TRBD1 (5 bases). The ends were cut back, 8 bases at V and 0 bases at J, with 23 bases in the middle. This CDR3 contains 18 residues. Per the germline V gene, CDR1 is MNHEY and CDR2 is SVGEGT. For the CDR3, the DNA is TGTGCCAGCTCGCCCCCGGGAAGGGACCTCATTAGCAATCAGCCCCAGCATTTT. It translates to CASSPPGRDLISNQPQHF.